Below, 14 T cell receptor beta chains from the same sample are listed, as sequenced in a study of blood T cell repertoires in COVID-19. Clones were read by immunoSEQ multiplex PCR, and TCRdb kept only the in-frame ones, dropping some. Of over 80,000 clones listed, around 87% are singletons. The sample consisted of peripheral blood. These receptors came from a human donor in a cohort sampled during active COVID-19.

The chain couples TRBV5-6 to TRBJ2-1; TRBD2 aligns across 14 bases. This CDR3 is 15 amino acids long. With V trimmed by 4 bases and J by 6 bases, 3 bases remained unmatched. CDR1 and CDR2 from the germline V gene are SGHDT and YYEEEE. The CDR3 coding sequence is TGTGCCAGCAGCATGGGACTAGCGGGAGCCAATGAGCAGTTCTTC. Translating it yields CASSMGLAGANEQFF.

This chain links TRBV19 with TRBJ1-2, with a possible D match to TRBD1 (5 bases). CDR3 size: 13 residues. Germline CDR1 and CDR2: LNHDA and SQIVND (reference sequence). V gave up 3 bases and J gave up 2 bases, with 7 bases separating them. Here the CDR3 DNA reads TGTGCCAGTAGTATGCAGGGCAACTATGGCTACACCTTC. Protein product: CASSMQGNYGYTF.

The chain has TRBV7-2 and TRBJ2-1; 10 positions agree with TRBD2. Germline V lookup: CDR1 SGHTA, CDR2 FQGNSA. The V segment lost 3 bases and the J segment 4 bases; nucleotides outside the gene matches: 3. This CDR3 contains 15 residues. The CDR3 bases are TGTGCCAGCAGCTTTGGACTAGCGGAATACAATGAGCAGTTCTTC. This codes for CASSFGLAEYNEQFF.

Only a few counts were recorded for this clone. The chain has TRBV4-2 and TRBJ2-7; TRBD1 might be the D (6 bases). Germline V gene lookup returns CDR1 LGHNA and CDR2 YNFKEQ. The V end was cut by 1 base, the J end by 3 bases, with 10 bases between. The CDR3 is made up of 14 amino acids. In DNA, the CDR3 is TGTGCCAGCAGCCAAGCCGAGGGGGACTACGAGCAGTACTTC. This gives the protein CASSQAEGDYEQYF.

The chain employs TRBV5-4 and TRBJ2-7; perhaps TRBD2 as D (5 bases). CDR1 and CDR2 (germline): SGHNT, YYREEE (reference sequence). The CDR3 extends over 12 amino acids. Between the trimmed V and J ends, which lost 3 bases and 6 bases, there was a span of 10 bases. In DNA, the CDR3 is TGTGCCAGCAGCTACGTCGGAGGCGAGCAGTACTTC. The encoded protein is CASSYVGGEQYF. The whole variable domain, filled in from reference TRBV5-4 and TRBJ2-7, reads ETGVTQSPTHLIKTRGQQVTLRCSSQSGHNTVSWYQQALGQGPQFIFQYYREEENGRGNFPPRFSGLQFPNYSSELNVNALELDDSALYLCASSYVGGEQYFGPGTRLTVT.

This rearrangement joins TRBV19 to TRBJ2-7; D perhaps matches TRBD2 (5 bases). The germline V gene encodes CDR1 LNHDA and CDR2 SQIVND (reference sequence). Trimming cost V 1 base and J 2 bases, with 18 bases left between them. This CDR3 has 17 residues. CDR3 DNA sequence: TGTGCCAGTAGTATAGGATCGGGAATAGGGTCGACCTACGAGCAGTACTTC. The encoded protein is CASSIGSGIGSTYEQYF.

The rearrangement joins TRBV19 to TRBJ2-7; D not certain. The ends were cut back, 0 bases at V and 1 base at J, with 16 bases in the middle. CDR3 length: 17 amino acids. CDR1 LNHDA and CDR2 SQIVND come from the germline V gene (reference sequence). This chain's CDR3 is CASSIDLLGSRSYEQYF. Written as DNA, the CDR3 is TGTGCCAGTAGTATAGATCTCCTCGGTAGCAGATCCTACGAGCAGTACTTC.

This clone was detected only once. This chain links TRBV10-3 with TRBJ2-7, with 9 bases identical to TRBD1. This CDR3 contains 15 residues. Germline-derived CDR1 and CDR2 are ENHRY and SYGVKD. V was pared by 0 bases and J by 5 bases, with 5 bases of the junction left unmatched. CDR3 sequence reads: CAISESGQGWNEQYF. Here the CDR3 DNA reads TGTGCCATCAGTGAGTCCGGACAGGGGTGGAACGAGCAGTACTTC.

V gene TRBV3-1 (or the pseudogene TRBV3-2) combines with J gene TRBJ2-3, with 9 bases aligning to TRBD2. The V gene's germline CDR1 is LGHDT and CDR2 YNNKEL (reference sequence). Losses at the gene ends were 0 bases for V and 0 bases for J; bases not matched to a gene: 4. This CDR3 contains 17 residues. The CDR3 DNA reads TGTGCCAGCAGCCAAGATCTTCTAGCGGGAAGCACAGATACGCAGTATTTT. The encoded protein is CASSQDLLAGSTDTQYF.

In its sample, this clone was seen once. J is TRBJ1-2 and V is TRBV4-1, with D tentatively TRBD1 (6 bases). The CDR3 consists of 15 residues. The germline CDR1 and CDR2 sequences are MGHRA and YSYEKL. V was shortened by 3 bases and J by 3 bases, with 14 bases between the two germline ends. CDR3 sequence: CASSHREAGDYGYTF. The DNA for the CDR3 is TGCGCCAGCAGCCATCGGGAGGCAGGGGACTATGGCTACACCTTC.

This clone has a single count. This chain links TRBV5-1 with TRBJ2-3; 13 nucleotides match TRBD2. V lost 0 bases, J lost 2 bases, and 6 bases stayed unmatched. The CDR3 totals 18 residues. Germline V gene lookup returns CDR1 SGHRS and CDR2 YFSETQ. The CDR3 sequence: CASSLGTSGRAFTDTQYF. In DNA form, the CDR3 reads TGCGCCAGCAGCTTGGGAACTAGCGGGAGGGCCTTCACAGATACGCAGTATTTT. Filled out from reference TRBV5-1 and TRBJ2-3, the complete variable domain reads KAGVTQTPRYLIKTRGQQVTLSCSPISGHRSVSWYQQTPGQGLQFLFEYFSETQRNKGNFPGRFSGRQFSNSRSEMNVSTLELGDSALYLCASSLGTSGRAFTDTQYFGPGTRLTVL.

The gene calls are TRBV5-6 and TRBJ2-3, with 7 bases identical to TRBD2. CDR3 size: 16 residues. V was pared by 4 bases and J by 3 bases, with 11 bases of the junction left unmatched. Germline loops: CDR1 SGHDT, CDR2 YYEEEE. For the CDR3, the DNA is TGTGCCAGCAGCCCGCTAGCGGAATTAACTACAGATACGCAGTATTTT. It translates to CASSPLAELTTDTQYF.

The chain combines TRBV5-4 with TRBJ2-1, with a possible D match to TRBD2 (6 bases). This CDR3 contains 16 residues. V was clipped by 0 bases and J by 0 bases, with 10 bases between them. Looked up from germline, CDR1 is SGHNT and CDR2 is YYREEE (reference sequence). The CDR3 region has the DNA TGTGCCAGCAGCTTGGCGGGAGACTTCTCCTACAATGAGCAGTTCTTC. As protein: CASSLAGDFSYNEQFF. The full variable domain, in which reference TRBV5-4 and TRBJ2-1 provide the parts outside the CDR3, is ETGVTQSPTHLIKTRGQQVTLRCSSQSGHNTVSWYQQALGQGPQFIFQYYREEENGRGNFPPRFSGLQFPNYSSELNVNALELDDSALYLCASSLAGDFSYNEQFFGPGTRLTVL.

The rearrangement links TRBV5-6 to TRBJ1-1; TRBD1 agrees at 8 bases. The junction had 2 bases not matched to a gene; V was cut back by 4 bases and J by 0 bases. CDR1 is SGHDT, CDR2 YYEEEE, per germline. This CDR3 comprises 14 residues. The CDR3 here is CASSTTGVNTEAFF. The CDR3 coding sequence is TGTGCCAGCAGCACGACAGGGGTGAACACTGAAGCTTTCTTT.